The clone carrying this TCR beta chain has more than one count but fewer than ten. The antigen is undetermined. This sample is drawn from a study of shared clonotypes between healthy human individuals. Study-wide results and limits: Clonotype sharing among donors was thought likely to change with sequencing depth.

The protocol was immunoSEQ multiplex PCR, while the TCRdb copy is restricted to in-frame clones and leaves out a portion. The sample includes over a million clones, around 97% of them seen just once. V dropped 0 bases and J dropped 5 bases, with 14 bases sitting between them. This CDR3 has 15 amino acids. Per the germline V gene, CDR1 is WNHNN and CDR2 is SYGVQD (reference sequence). The sequenced sample was naive CD4+ T cells sorted from blood. Subset meaning: CD45RA+ positively selected. The sequence came from a man under 40 in good health. This chain links TRBV10-1 with TRBJ2-7, with no clear D. The CDR3 DNA is TGCGCCAGCAGTGAGTCGTCAGGAAAAATCGACGAGCAGTACTTC. Amino acids: CASSESSGKIDEQYF.